This entry lists 9 T cell receptor beta chains sequenced from one sample in a study of blood T cells in healthy people across ages (dated by TCRdb to about 2015). Preparation of the library involved 5' RACE. The instrument was an Illumina HiSeq 2500. A second about 7 to 12 cycle PCR used a sample-barcoded 5' primer and a J-beta primer mix. The raw public reads went through TCRdb reprocessing: fastp at Q25, MiXCR clone calling, in-frame beta chains kept. Records with the same CDR3 protein are collapsed into one entry carrying the most frequent genes and DNA. In this sample the table shows about 1.5 million distinct CDR3 sequences, under 55% of which occur a single time. Just over 4% of the sample comes from the top ten. The sequenced sample consisted of blood. These receptors all come from a woman younger than 35 in good health.

The chain links TRBV7-2 to TRBJ2-3; 9 positions match TRBD2. The CDR3 totals 16 residues. The trim removed 5 bases at V and 5 bases at J, leaving 11 bases unmatched. CDR1 is SGHTA, CDR2 FQGNSA, per germline. The CDR3 loop reads CASSRTGAGGVDTQYF. For the CDR3, the DNA is TGTGCCAGCAGCCGAACCGGGGCGGGAGGGGTAGATACGCAGTATTTT.

The rearrangement links TRBV28 to TRBJ1-1; D remains unclear. The germline V gene has CDR1 MDHEN and CDR2 SYDVKM. V gave up 3 bases and J gave up 7 bases, with 12 bases separating them. CDR3 length equals 13 residues. Written as DNA, the CDR3 is TGTGCCAGCAGTTTCTCCGGACTGATTGAAGCTTTCTTT. Amino acids: CASSFSGLIEAFF.

This clonotype has more than one count but fewer than ten. The chain has TRBV4-1 and TRBJ1-5; D gene uncertain. Germline V gene lookup returns CDR1 MGHRA and CDR2 YSYEKL. This CDR3 region has 16 residues. V dropped 4 bases and J dropped 0 bases, with 13 bases sitting between them. CDR3 DNA sequence: TGCGCCAGCAGCCCGGTCGGGGAGCCTAGCAATCAGCCCCAGCATTTT. Its translation: CASSPVGEPSNQPQHF.

This clonotype appeared a few times. This rearrangement joins TRBV28 to TRBJ2-7, with TRBD2 matching 7 bases. This CDR3 region has 14 residues. Germline CDR1 is MDHEN and CDR2 is SYDVKM. V shed 7 bases and J 0 bases; nucleotides not matched to a gene: 6. The CDR3 region has the DNA TGTGCCAGCACCACGCGCGGGAGCTCCTACGAGCAGTACTTC. Encoded protein: CASTTRGSSYEQYF.

This clonotype was counted ten times or more. The genes are TRBV27 and TRBJ1-5, with D possibly being TRBD1 (5 bases). With 0 bases removed from V and 2 bases from J, the gap between germline ends came to 8 bases. This CDR3 is built from 15 residues. Germline CDR1 MNHEY, CDR2 SMNVEV (reference sequence). CDR3 sequence: CASSLSGGGNQPQHF. The CDR3 nucleotides read TGTGCCAGCAGTTTATCTGGAGGGGGCAATCAGCCCCAGCATTTT.

The chain recombines TRBV9 with TRBJ2-3; a weak D match, TRBD2 (5 bases). Trimming left V 0 bases short and J 2 bases short, with 10 bases between. Germline CDR1 and CDR2: SGDLS and YYNGEE. The CDR3 has 15 amino acids. CDR3 DNA sequence: TGTGCCAGCAGCGTAGAATTGGACTCCACAGATACGCAGTATTTT. Amino acids: CASSVELDSTDTQYF.

The chain combines TRBV6-5 with TRBJ1-2; 11 bases match TRBD1. Trimming took 2 bases from V and 1 from J; bases not matched to a gene: 9. The germline gives CDR1 MNHEY, CDR2 SVGAGI. The CDR3 is 18 amino acids. CDR3 residues: CASSYRGTGGPNNYGYTF. Here the CDR3 DNA reads TGTGCCAGCAGTTACCGGGGGACAGGGGGTCCAAATAACTATGGCTACACCTTC.

This clonotype was seen many times. This chain uses TRBV27 with TRBJ2-5; tentative D call: TRBD2 (5 bases). Germline values: CDR1 MNHEY, CDR2 SMNVEV (reference sequence). V shed 3 bases and J shed 13 bases, with 12 bases lying between them. The CDR3 runs 11 residues. In DNA, the CDR3 is TGTGCCAGCAGTTTGCGAGGGCCTCTGTACTTC. Protein product: CASSLRGPLYF.

V is TRBV6-5 and J is TRBJ2-7; no reliable D call. The germline V and J ends were trimmed by 7 bases and 7 bases, with 26 bases remaining between them. CDR3 length: 16 amino acids. From germline, CDR1 is MNHEY and CDR2 SVGAGI. CDR3 nucleotides: TGTGCCAGCAACGCCCCCGTCCAGCATCCGTTTTTGGAGCAGTACTTC. It yields the protein CASNAPVQHPFLEQYF.